The rows below give T cell receptor beta chains drawn from one sample of a study of T cell responses to AZD1222 COVID-19 vaccine. The method was immunoSEQ multiplex PCR; TCRdb's version includes in-frame clones alone and lacks a portion of them. The data hold some 150,000 clones, with just over 85% observed a single time. The sequencing used peripheral blood, collected 28 days after the second AZD1222 dose. Receptors originate from an adult who received the AZD1222 COVID-19 vaccine. The CDR3 runs from the conserved cysteine through the conserved F or W. Fields, in order: clone size, V gene, D gene, CDR3 length, J gene, CDR3 protein, CDR3 DNA. A D gene is named only where the DNA matches it firmly. Rows may omit the clone size; those that give it use once, few, many or a size class.

size: NA
V: TRBV6-2/TRBV6-3
D: NA
length: 15
J: TRBJ2-3
CDR3: CASSYSSRNLDTQYF
DNA: TGTGCCAGCAGTTACTCGAGCCGGAACCTAGATACGCAGTATTTT

size: NA
V: TRBV28
D: NA
length: 13
J: TRBJ1-6
CDR3: CASSGDGDSPLHF
DNA: TGTGCCAGCAGTGGTGATGGAGATTCACCCCTCCACTTT

size: NA
V: TRBV18
D: NA
length: 12
J: TRBJ1-1
CDR3: CASSPTDAEAFF
DNA: TGTGCCAGCTCACCAACGGACGCTGAAGCTTTCTTT

size: once
V: TRBV9
D: NA
length: 16
J: TRBJ2-3
CDR3: CASSGRHLGRADTQYF
DNA: TGTGCCAGCAGCGGGAGACACCTCGGGCGTGCAGATACGCAGTATTTT

size: once
V: TRBV11-3
D: TRBD2
length: 15
J: TRBJ2-3
CDR3: CASSHGLVNPDTQYF
DNA: TGTGCCAGCAGCCACGGACTAGTCAATCCAGATACGCAGTATTTT

size: NA
V: TRBV11-2
D: NA
length: 14
J: TRBJ2-5
CDR3: CASSLDRAGETQYF
DNA: TGTGCCAGCAGCTTAGATCGCGCGGGGGAGACCCAGTACTTC

size: NA
V: TRBV15
D: TRBD1
length: 15
J: TRBJ1-1
CDR3: CATSRGGTGDTEAFF
DNA: TGTGCCACCAGCAGAGGGGGTACAGGGGACACTGAAGCTTTCTTT

size: NA
V: TRBV9
D: NA
length: 12
J: TRBJ2-1
CDR3: CASSAHPNEQFF
DNA: TGTGCCAGCAGCGCCCATCCCAATGAGCAGTTCTTC

size: few
V: TRBV5-6
D: NA
length: 14
J: TRBJ2-1
CDR3: CASSWGAGHNEQFF
DNA: TGTGCCAGCAGCTGGGGGGCGGGACACAATGAGCAGTTCTTC

size: once
V: TRBV24-1
D: NA
length: 17
J: TRBJ1-5
CDR3: CATSDSATARNHRPQHF
DNA: TGTGCCACCAGTGATTCCGCCACAGCCAGGAATCATCGGCCCCAGCATTTT

size: NA
V: TRBV19
D: NA
length: 18
J: TRBJ1-4
CDR3: CASRTVGGFANWGEKLFF
DNA: TGTGCCAGTAGGACGGTGGGAGGGTTCGCTAACTGGGGTGAAAAACTGTTTTTT

size: NA
V: TRBV2
D: NA
length: 13
J: TRBJ1-1
CDR3: CASGTGENTEAFF
DNA: TGTGCCAGCGGGACGGGGGAGAACACTGAAGCTTTCTTT

size: NA
V: TRBV27
D: TRBD2
length: 19
J: TRBJ2-3
CDR3: CASSRTPPSGLVGTDTQYF
DNA: TGTGCCAGCAGTCGCACCCCCCCCTCGGGACTAGTGGGCACAGATACGCAGTATTTT

size: few
V: TRBV6-1
D: NA
length: 14
J: TRBJ1-5
CDR3: CASSETTGNQPQHF
DNA: TGTGCCAGCAGTGAAACTACAGGGAATCAGCCCCAGCATTTT

size: NA
V: TRBV19
D: NA
length: 17
J: TRBJ2-7
CDR3: CASSVGGPEGSYYEQYF
DNA: TGTGCCAGTAGTGTGGGGGGGCCCGAGGGGTCCTACTACGAGCAGTACTTC

size: NA
V: TRBV30
D: NA
length: 15
J: TRBJ2-3
CDR3: CAWSVSRVKADTQYF
DNA: TGTGCCTGGAGTGTCTCCAGGGTGAAGGCAGATACGCAGTATTTT

size: once
V: TRBV5-1
D: NA
length: 14
J: TRBJ2-3
CDR3: CASSLAERTDTQYF
DNA: TGCGCCAGCAGCTTGGCCGAGCGAACAGATACGCAGTATTTT

size: NA
V: TRBV11-2
D: TRBD2
length: 17
J: TRBJ2-7
CDR3: CASSLDWSGRGAYEQYF
DNA: TGTGCCAGCAGCTTAGATTGGTCCGGACGGGGGGCCTACGAGCAGTACTTC

size: NA
V: TRBV5-1
D: NA
length: 17
J: TRBJ2-7
CDR3: CASSLVGTLFSSYEQYF
DNA: TGCGCCAGCAGCTTGGTCGGGACCCTCTTCAGCTCCTACGAGCAGTACTTC

size: NA
V: TRBV18
D: TRBD1
length: 15
J: TRBJ1-6
CDR3: CASSPGQGRTSPLHF
DNA: TGTGCCAGCTCACCTGGACAGGGTAGGACTTCACCCCTCCACTTT

size: NA
V: TRBV15
D: NA
length: 13
J: TRBJ1-1
CDR3: CATRLGGWTEAFF
DNA: TGTGCCACCCGCCTTGGGGGGTGGACTGAAGCTTTCTTT

size: NA
V: TRBV6-5
D: NA
length: 13
J: TRBJ1-6
CDR3: CASSYGWDSPLHF
DNA: TGTGCCAGCAGTTACGGATGGGATTCACCCCTCCACTTT

size: NA
V: TRBV19
D: NA
length: 14
J: TRBJ2-7
CDR3: CASSIITGAYEQYF
DNA: TGTGCCAGTAGTATCATCACAGGTGCCTACGAGCAGTACTTC

size: NA
V: TRBV28
D: NA
length: 17
J: TRBJ1-2
CDR3: CASSLWGGTQPSYGYTF
DNA: TGTGCCAGCAGTTTATGGGGGGGCACTCAGCCTTCCTATGGCTACACCTTC

size: once
V: TRBV20-1
D: NA
length: 11
J: TRBJ1-2
CDR3: CSANWGESYTF
DNA: TGCAGTGCTAATTGGGGGGAAAGCTACACCTTC

size: NA
V: TRBV23-1
D: NA
length: 14
J: TRBJ1-5
CDR3: CASSQGGGRQPQHF
DNA: TGCGCCAGCAGTCAGGGAGGGGGTCGCCAGCCCCAGCATTTT

size: NA
V: TRBV27
D: NA
length: 13
J: TRBJ2-7
CDR3: CASSFHNSYEQYF
DNA: TGTGCCAGCAGTTTTCACAACTCCTACGAGCAGTACTTC

size: NA
V: TRBV4-1
D: NA
length: 14
J: TRBJ2-3
CDR3: CASSDRWTGDTQYF
DNA: TGCGCCAGCAGTGATAGGTGGACCGGAGATACGCAGTATTTT

size: once
V: TRBV5-4
D: TRBD2
length: 17
J: TRBJ2-2
CDR3: CASTPGSGRANTGELFF
DNA: TGTGCCAGCACCCCGGGTAGCGGGAGGGCCAATACCGGGGAGCTGTTTTTT

size: NA
V: TRBV3-1/TRBV3-2
D: NA
length: 14
J: TRBJ2-7
CDR3: CASSLGTWVYEQYF
DNA: TGTGCCAGCAGCCTCGGGACGTGGGTATACGAGCAGTACTTC

size: NA
V: TRBV10-3
D: TRBD1
length: 13
J: TRBJ2-1
CDR3: CATQGDGYNEQFF
DNA: TGTGCCACACAGGGGGACGGGTACAATGAGCAGTTCTTC

size: NA
V: TRBV20-1
D: NA
length: 11
J: TRBJ1-2
CDR3: CSASSPYGYTF
DNA: TGCAGTGCTAGCTCCCCATATGGCTACACCTTC